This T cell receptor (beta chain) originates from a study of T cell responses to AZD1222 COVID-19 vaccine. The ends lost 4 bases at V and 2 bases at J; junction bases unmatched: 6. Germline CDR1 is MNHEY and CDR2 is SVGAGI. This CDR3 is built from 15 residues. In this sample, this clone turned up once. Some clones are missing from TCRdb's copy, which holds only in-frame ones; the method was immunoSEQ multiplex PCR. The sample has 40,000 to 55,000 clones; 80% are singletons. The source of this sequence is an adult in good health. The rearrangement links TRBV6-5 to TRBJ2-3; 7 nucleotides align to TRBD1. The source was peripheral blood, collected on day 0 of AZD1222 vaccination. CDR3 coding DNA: TGTGCCAGCAGTTCCAGGACAGGTTACACAGATACGCAGTATTTT. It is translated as CASSSRTGYTDTQYF.